The entry below gives a single T cell receptor (beta chain) sequence along with its context. Here immunoSEQ multiplex PCR was the method, and the copy in TCRdb shows in-frame clones only, minus some. Here the sample spans 380,000 or so clones, 80% to 90% being singletons. The CDR3 contains 14 residues. Germline V gene sequence: CDR1 LGHDT, CDR2 YNNKEL (reference sequence). Trimming took 4 bases from V and 7 from J; bases not matched to a gene: 9. Treatment given: roughly 20 received Ad26.COV2.S at low or high dose, single or two shots; about 5 received placebo; per-sample allocation not given. Sample collection was performed on day 63 after the first vaccine or placebo injection. Whoever gave the sample was an adult aged 18-55 years in Boston. The data were obtained in a study of Ad26.COV2.S vaccination and SARS-CoV-2 variants. Whole-study context: As a participant in COV1001, the donor was in the Ad26.COV2.S trial arm.

The chain recombines TRBV3-1 (or the pseudogene TRBV3-2) with TRBJ1-2; 7 bases map to TRBD1. The TCR comes from a person between 18 and 59 years old who received the Ad26.COV2.S COVID-19 vaccine or a placebo. Sequenced material: peripheral blood, taken in a trial of Ad26.COV2.S vaccine versus placebo. The CDR3 spells CASSLRQGMGGYTF. The CDR3 DNA sequence: TGTGCCAGCAGCCTCCGACAGGGTATGGGTGGCTACACCTTC.